This TCR beta chain was retrieved from a study of response to subunit inactivated influenza vaccine. TCRdb recomputed calls from the RT-PCR reads with MiXCR, one row per CDR3 protein. The repertoire holds around 490,000 distinct CDR3 sequences, with 7.6% as singletons. The ends were cut back, 3 bases at V and 1 base at J, with 12 bases in the middle. This CDR3 has 16 residues. The TCR sequence derives from a man aged 50 to 75 who received an inactivated influenza vaccine. This sequence joins TRBV12-3 or TRBV12-4 and TRBJ2-2, with TRBD1 as a possible D gene (5 bases). Sequencing was performed on PBMCs from blood, taken less than 30 months after vaccination. The CDR3 DNA follows: TGTGCCAGCAGTTTCTGCAGGGCAGGGAACACCGGGGAGCTGTTTTTT. Protein product: CASSFCRAGNTGELFF.